The entry below gives a single T cell receptor (beta chain) sequence along with its context. What this receptor recognizes is not known. Base qualities are not recorded, but no much larger clone differs from it by a single base. The sample's time point label is to be understood as: newly diagnosed GD, antithyroid drugs for less than 3 months. For both TCR sequencing and RNA sequencing, RNA was extracted from PBMCs in TRIzol. The diagnosis of Graves' disease followed American Thyroid Association guidelines. Patients for the study were recruited at an endocrinology department in Xi'an, China. Each patient gave approximately 8.8 milliliters of peripheral blood, collected in an EDTA anticoagulant tube. Ficoll Paque Plus density gradient separation was used to isolate PBMCs, and no additional T cell sorting was done. An Agilent 2100 Bioanalyzer and agarose gel were used to check RNA quality, while a NanoDrop 2000 measured RNA concentration.

This entry belongs to a study of regulatory T cells in long-lasting Graves disease (dated by TCRdb to 2020 to 2022). For context, the study as a whole: Patients with newly diagnosed Graves' disease had been on antithyroid drugs for under 3 months. TCR sequencing covered about 13 persistent and approximately 20 newly diagnosed Graves' disease patients, around 33 samples in total. The study took place in China and was registered as a clinical trial. Peripheral blood TCR sequencing and RNA sequencing compared persistent Graves' disease patients with newly diagnosed Graves' disease patients. The paper's findings and limits, for the study overall: The authors acknowledged the small sample size as a limitation that may reduce accuracy. Preferential use of TRBV28, TRBJ1-2 and TRBJ2-5 was observed in persistent disease, whereas TRBV20-1 and TRBJ2-1 were favored in newly diagnosed disease. Compared with newly diagnosed patients, patients with persistent Graves' disease had lower TCR Shannon entropy and fewer highly expanded clones, which suggests clonal expansion. Sequencing and analysis were restricted to the TCR beta chain. Persistent patients shared more public clonotypes among themselves (over 2,500) than newly diagnosed patients did (more than 950). Because the primary lesion, thyroid tissue, could not be accessed, the study looked at peripheral blood alone.

A distance of 17 bases separates the germline ends of V and J, which lose 5 bases and 4 bases respectively. Its CDR3 holds 14 amino acids, cysteine through phenylalanine. The entry retains the CDR3 DNA only, 42 bases that are in frame from base 1. Taken from the germline V gene (reference sequence), the CDR1 and CDR2 loops are DFQATT and SNEGSKA. The receptor library was made with multiplex PCR. Sequencing took place on an Illumina HiSeq 4000. iRepertoire HTBI primers and Arm-PCR amplification of CDR3 regions were used to construct TCR beta libraries. Before sequencing, the PCR products underwent gel purification. In the paper's pipeline: A total of 62 TRBV and approximately 13 TRBJ segments were identified across samples and were used for gene usage analysis of CDR3 amino acid clonotypes. COPE and FqMerger were used to merge filtered high-quality paired reads into contigs. Contigs were aligned with BLAST to IMGT TRBV, TRBD and TRBJ reference genes, and CDR3 was defined per IMGT. Any clonotype with a frequency above 0.1% was classified as a highly expanded clone. Shannon entropy was used to measure repertoire diversity, and the Gini coefficient was used to measure V-J evenness. Public clonotypes were defined as clonotypes shared by more than one individual. The public reads were run again by TCRdb, first through fastp at Q25 and then through MiXCR, and only productive beta chains were kept. Records with the same CDR3 protein are collapsed into one entry carrying the most frequent genes and DNA. V and J calls and clone size were set by TCRdb, not the authors. The sample profile shows about 540,000 distinct CDR3 sequences; approximately 12% of them were found once. The ten largest clones capture roughly a tenth of the sample.

The sample was also linked to a second study, of T cells in Graves' hyperthyroidism and ophthalmopathy. As the second publication notes: Stable Graves' hyperthyroidism was defined as the absence of progression to ophthalmopathy over 18 months of follow-up. Hyperthyroidism patients were newly diagnosed, had a disease duration of under 2 months, and were aged 18 to 65 years. Patients with uncontrolled infections, other autoimmune diseases, pregnancy or lactation were excluded. Clinical symptoms, serum thyroxine and TRAb, thyroid ultrasound, and orbital computed tomography formed the basis for the diagnoses. The first round of RT-PCR for the TCR CDR3 was performed with the HTBI primer set and the Qiagen OneStep RT-PCR kit. Blood samples also contained most of the expanded thyroid clonotypes (frequency above 0.001), which suggests that blood repertoires may reflect thyroid immune responses. A model built on a 13 V-J signature distinguished ophthalmopathy from stable hyperthyroidism, reaching roughly 88% sensitivity and 81.08% specificity in cross-validation and 80%/75% in testing. In validation, progression to ophthalmopathy was predicted by the model with roughly 69% sensitivity and around 76% specificity, a median of approximately 6.5 months before onset. TCR V-J signatures able to tell the groups apart were searched for in a discovery cohort of some 100 patients, of whom more than 40 had Graves' ophthalmopathy and 57 had stable Graves' hyperthyroidism. An independent validation cohort of fewer than 20 hyperthyroidism patients and approximately 17 patients who later progressed to ophthalmopathy tested prospective prediction of ophthalmopathy. The 100 discovery patients were randomly split 7:3 into training and test sets. The study also compared thyroid tissue and blood T-cell repertoires from more than 5 Graves' hyperthyroidism patients. Once sampling was done, hyperthyroidism patients were given methimazole at a starting dose of 30 mg daily, whereas ophthalmopathy patients were given high-dose intravenous methylprednisolone. The libraries were constructed in a second round of multiplex PCR and then size-selected and purified. Paired-end sequencing of the libraries was performed with 100 bp reads on an Illumina HiSeq2000. Raw data were processed with SOAPnuke, discarding reads with adapters, uncalled bases, mean Phred below 15, or no exact constant-primer or identifier match. High-quality paired reads were merged with COPE v1.2.5, and unique nucleotide sequences were defined as clonotypes. Clonotypes were aligned to IMGT TRBV, TRBD and TRBJ reference segments using MiTCR v1.1. Only V-J combinations with frequency above 0.0001, covering 99% to 99.2% of repertoires, were analysed. The TCS score was defined as F50 (clonal expansion) divided by E x V (chaos), with BLOSUM62-based TCRdist calculated between CDR3 peptides within each V-J. Welch's t-statistics and random forest reduced approximately 520 V-J features to 10 to 15, which were used in a naive Bayes classifier (R e1071). No statistical method was used to set the sample size in advance, and investigators knew the group allocation. The paper describes TCR Vbeta CDR3 sequencing of around 130 peripheral blood samples, made up of 43 ophthalmopathy patients, approximately 73 hyperthyroidism patients and some 17 progressor patients.

Sequenced material: peripheral blood mononuclear cells (PBMCs), taken at new diagnosis, from a patient treated with antithyroid drugs. The chain is assembled from TRBV20-1 and TRBJ1-1; TRBD1 could be the D gene, as 5 bases match. The receptor's source is a man younger than 45 with Graves disease. Donor details come from another sample of the same person, matched by shared clones. The CDR3 protein: CSAQYSGRGTEAFF. The sequence in DNA is TGCAGTGCTCAATATAGCGGGAGGGGCACTGAAGCTTTCTTT.